The 28 T cell receptor beta chains reported below all come from one sample, sequenced in a study of cytomegalovirus exposure and HLA in healthy donors. Data came from immunoSEQ multiplex PCR; TCRdb stores just in-frame clones and leaves some out. Among 250,000 or so clones listed, approximately 87% were seen once. Input material: PBMCs. The receptors here all came from a man aged 18 to 30 in good health and CMV-seronegative.

The rearrangement uses TRBV7-9 and TRBJ1-1; D not resolved. The CDR3 spans 12 residues. Germline V lookup: CDR1 SEHNR, CDR2 FQNEAQ (reference sequence). Trimming stripped 5 bases from V and 5 bases from J, with 9 bases between. The CDR3 protein is CASSLTLTEAFF. CDR3 nucleotides: TGTGCCAGCAGCCTAACCTTAACTGAAGCTTTCTTT.

This chain links TRBV4-3 with TRBJ2-3, with 8 nucleotides matching TRBD2. The ends lost 1 base at V and 2 bases at J; junction bases unmatched: 5. The germline V gene has CDR1 LGHNA and CDR2 YSLEER. The CDR3 runs 16 residues. In DNA, the CDR3 is TGCGCCAGCAGCCAAGCGCCGGGGGGGGTCACAGATACGCAGTATTTT. Encoded protein: CASSQAPGGVTDTQYF.

A single count supports this clone. The gene calls are TRBV7-8 and TRBJ2-1; 12 bases line up with TRBD2. This CDR3 has 15 residues. Germline V gene data show CDR1 as SGHVS and CDR2 as FQNEAQ. The V gene end was trimmed by 5 bases and the J gene end by 8 bases; junction bases not matched to a gene: 7. CDR3 loop: CASSELAGGGDEQFF. The CDR3 nucleotides read TGTGCCAGCAGCGAACTAGCGGGAGGTGGGGATGAGCAGTTCTTC.

The V gene is TRBV7-2, the J gene TRBJ2-7; TRBD1 might be the D (5 bases). Germline V gives CDR1 SGHTA, CDR2 FQGNSA. The CDR3 runs 15 residues. Trimming removed 1 base at V and 1 base at J, with 11 bases between. CDR3 in DNA: TGTGCCAGCAGCTTAGGTAGGACAAATTCCTACGAGCAGTACTTC. Its translation: CASSLGRTNSYEQYF.

This chain links TRBV7-2 with TRBJ2-7; 7 positions agree with TRBD2. Germline CDR1 reads SGHTA; CDR2 reads FQGNSA. The CDR3 is 14 amino acids. V shed 2 bases and J 5 bases; nucleotides not matched to a gene: 6. The CDR3 DNA reads TGTGCCAGCAGCTTACAAACTAGCGATGACGAGCAGTACTTC. As protein: CASSLQTSDDEQYF.

The chain recombines TRBV28 with TRBJ1-1; D is possibly TRBD1 (6 bases). The CDR3 consists of 15 residues. V was shortened by 4 bases and J by 0 bases, with 12 bases between the two germline ends. Germline-derived CDR1 and CDR2 are MDHEN and SYDVKM. CDR3 DNA: TGTGCCAGCAGTTCAGGGGCCAACTTGAACACTGAAGCTTTCTTT. Translation gives CASSSGANLNTEAFF.

The CDR3 is CASSLEGVGEQYF. The CDR3 bases are TGTGCCAGCAGCTTAGAGGGAGTGGGCGAGCAGTACTTC. The genes are TRBV7-9 and TRBJ2-7; tentatively, D is TRBD2 (5 bases). Deletions cut 1 base from V and 6 bases from J, with 10 bases between. The CDR3 runs to 13 residues. The germline V gene has CDR1 SEHNR and CDR2 FQNEAQ (reference sequence).

This chain connects TRBV9 to TRBJ1-6; TRBD1 agrees at 7 bases. The V segment lost 4 bases and the J segment 6 bases; nucleotides outside the gene matches: 7. The germline V gene encodes CDR1 SGDLS and CDR2 YYNGEE. The CDR3 is 15 amino acids. The CDR3: CASSYQGQPNSPLHF. The CDR3 DNA reads TGTGCCAGCAGCTACCAGGGACAGCCTAATTCACCCCTCCACTTT.

On this clone itself: Mismatch with germline at one junction end may stem from a read error. The chain joins TRBV19 to TRBJ2-2; D gene unclear. This CDR3 is built from 15 residues. Germline V lookup: CDR1 LNHDA, CDR2 SQIVND (reference sequence). DNA for the CDR3: TGTGCCAGCAGTACGGTCTATTTGTTAACCGGGGAGCTGTTTTTT. Its translation is CASSTVYLLTGELFF. Based on the CDR3 plus reference TRBV19 and TRBJ2-2, the full variable domain is DGGITQSPKYLFRKEGQNVTLSCEQNLNHDAMYWYRQDPGQGLRLIYYSQIVNDFQKGDIAEGYSVSREKKESFPLTVTSAQKNPTAFYLCASSTVYLLTGELFFGEGSRLTVL.

This rearrangement joins TRBV5-6 to TRBJ2-4, with TRBD1 matching over 11 bases. Germline CDR1 SGHDT, CDR2 YYEEEE. V dropped 8 bases and J dropped 5; count of bases not matched to a gene: 6. The CDR3 consists of 14 residues. CDR3 DNA sequence: TGTGCCAGTCGGACAGGGGGCGGACAAAACATTCAGTACTTC. Translation: CASRTGGGQNIQYF.

The chain employs TRBV29-1 and TRBJ2-3; D may be TRBD1 (6 bases). The germline V and J ends were trimmed by 4 bases and 4 bases, with 18 bases remaining between them. The CDR3 is 15 amino acids. Germline CDR1 and CDR2: SQVTM and ANQGSEA. The CDR3 protein is CSVARGGDGADTQYF. CDR3 coding DNA: TGCAGCGTTGCCAGGGGTGGGGATGGCGCAGATACGCAGTATTTT.

The chain joins TRBV16 to TRBJ2-1; 10 bases agree with TRBD2. Trimming took 3 bases from V and 6 from J; bases not matched to a gene: 5. Germline V gives CDR1 KGHSY, CDR2 FQNENV. The CDR3 contains 15 residues. CDR3 loop: CASSHGLAELNEQFF. The CDR3 nucleotides are TGTGCCAGCAGCCATGGACTAGCGGAACTCAATGAGCAGTTCTTC.

This clone occurred once. The V and J genes are TRBV6-5 and TRBJ2-7, with D possibly TRBD1 on 5 matching bases. The CDR3 covers 11 residues. V lost 6 bases, J lost 4 bases, and 7 bases lay in between. Germline CDR1 is MNHEY and CDR2 is SVGAGI. The CDR3 here is CASSDSYEQYF. For the CDR3, the DNA is TGTGCCAGCAGCGACAGTTACGAGCAGTACTTC.

The chain joins TRBV6-1 to TRBJ2-4; D is unresolved. V was trimmed by 4 bases and J by 0 bases, leaving 10 bases between them. CDR3 size: 15 residues. Germline-derived CDR1 and CDR2 are MNHNS and SASEGT. CDR3 coding DNA: TGTGCCAGCAGTGCTGTAATCCTAGCCAAAAACATTCAGTACTTC. Its translation: CASSAVILAKNIQYF.

V usage is TRBV2 and J usage is TRBJ2-3; possibly TRBD2 for D (5 bases). The CDR3 covers 14 residues. Per germline, CDR1 SNHLY and CDR2 FYNNEI. V was shortened by 8 bases and J by 0 bases, with 12 bases between the two germline ends. The CDR3 is CASHRTYSTDTQYF. CDR3 nucleotides: TGTGCCAGCCACCGGACTTATAGCACAGATACGCAGTATTTT.

This chain connects TRBV5-1 to TRBJ1-1; perhaps TRBD1 as D (6 bases). Germline V gene lookup returns CDR1 SGHRS and CDR2 YFSETQ. With 2 bases removed from V and 1 base from J, the gap between germline ends came to 9 bases. The CDR3 runs to 14 residues. As DNA, the CDR3 is TGCGCCAGCAGCTTAGGACAGCCGAACACTGAAGCTTTCTTT. As protein: CASSLGQPNTEAFF.

The chain employs TRBV27 and TRBJ1-5; 10 bases agree with TRBD1. The V gene end was trimmed by 6 bases and the J gene end by 2 bases; junction bases not matched to a gene: 4. The CDR3 totals 15 residues. In germline, CDR1 is MNHEY, CDR2 SMNVEV (reference sequence). The CDR3 spells CASSQGTGGNQPQHF. CDR3 in DNA: TGTGCCAGCAGCCAAGGGACAGGGGGCAATCAGCCCCAGCATTTT.

The chain joins TRBV28 to TRBJ1-1; the D is unclear. The CDR3 length is 11 residues. CDR1 MDHEN and CDR2 SYDVKM come from the germline V gene. V was pared by 3 bases and J by 5 bases, with 4 bases between. Here the CDR3 reads CASSFLTEAFF. Written as DNA, the CDR3 is TGTGCCAGCAGTTTCTTGACTGAAGCTTTCTTT.

V gene TRBV15 combines with J gene TRBJ2-7, with a possible D match to TRBD2 (6 bases). Deletions cut 1 base from V and 7 bases from J, with 17 bases between. The CDR3 length is 15 residues. Germline CDR1 and CDR2: LNHNV and YYDKDF (reference sequence). The CDR3 nucleotides read TGTGCCACCAGCAGAGTGGAGGGGCGGACGAAGGAGCAGTACTTC. This codes for CATSRVEGRTKEQYF.

The V and J genes are TRBV5-4 and TRBJ2-2; 12 bases fit TRBD1. The CDR3 covers 15 residues. CDR1 is SGHNT and CDR2 is YYREEE in the germline V gene (reference sequence). The V segment lost 7 bases and the J segment 0 bases; nucleotides outside the gene matches: 1. CDR3 DNA: TGTGCCAGCGGGACAGGGGGCGCGAACACCGGGGAGCTGTTTTTT. Its protein is CASGTGGANTGELFF.

The chain uses TRBV27 and TRBJ2-7, with D perhaps matching TRBD2 (5 bases). V shed 2 bases and J shed 5 bases, with 16 bases lying between them. Germline lookup yields CDR1 MNHEY and CDR2 SMNVEV (reference sequence). This CDR3 contains 15 residues. The CDR3 nucleotides read TGTGCCAGCAGTTTAGGAGGTCGGTCCACAAACGAGCAGTACTTC. Encoded protein: CASSLGGRSTNEQYF.

The chain has TRBV28 and TRBJ2-7; 7 positions agree with TRBD2. Losses at the gene ends were 3 bases for V and 3 bases for J; bases not matched to a gene: 17. The CDR3 is made up of 18 amino acids. Germline lookup yields CDR1 MDHEN and CDR2 SYDVKM. The CDR3 DNA reads TGTGCCAGCAGTTTTTTTTGGGGCCTGGCGGGAGTAATCTACGAGCAGTACTTC. Residues: CASSFFWGLAGVIYEQYF.

This sequence joins TRBV27 and TRBJ2-1; no reliable D call. CDR1 is MNHEY and CDR2 is SMNVEV in the germline V gene (reference sequence). The CDR3 is 14 residues long. V lost 5 bases and J lost 6, with 14 bases in between. The CDR3 loop reads CASSSTMRRNEQFF. In nucleotides, the CDR3 is TGTGCCAGCAGTAGTACTATGAGGCGCAATGAGCAGTTCTTC.

The genes are TRBV6-5 and TRBJ2-7; D gene uncertain. Germline CDR1 MNHEY, CDR2 SVGAGI. The CDR3 contains 14 residues. Trimming cost V 0 bases and J 5 bases, with 11 bases left between them. CDR3 nucleotide sequence: TGTGCCAGCAGTTACTCGTACGGGTCCAACGAGCAGTACTTC. Its protein is CASSYSYGSNEQYF.

The chain combines TRBV4-1 with TRBJ2-7, with D possibly being TRBD1 (6 bases). V lost 0 bases, J lost 4 bases, and 19 bases lay in between. CDR1 and CDR2 (germline): MGHRA, YSYEKL. There are 17 residues in the CDR3. CDR3 sequence (DNA): TGCGCCAGCAGCCAAGATCTCCCGCCTGGGGGCGTATACGAGCAGTACTTC. This sequence encodes CASSQDLPPGGVYEQYF.

This chain connects TRBV19 to TRBJ1-5, with no clear D. Germline CDR1 and CDR2: LNHDA and SQIVND (reference sequence). Trimming removed 5 bases at V and 0 bases at J, with 8 bases between. This CDR3 region has 14 residues. CDR3 in amino acids: CASSAGISNQPQHF. The DNA for the CDR3 is TGTGCCAGTAGTGCGGGCATTAGCAATCAGCCCCAGCATTTT.

The chain combines TRBV27 with TRBJ2-5; 7 bases agree with TRBD2. Germline V gene data show CDR1 as MNHEY and CDR2 as SMNVEV (reference sequence). V lost 3 bases and J lost 2; bases outside the gene matches: 3. The CDR3 sequence is 14 residues long. CDR3 DNA: TGTGCCAGCAGTTTCTGGGGAGGGCAAGAGACCCAGTACTTC. As protein: CASSFWGGQETQYF.

The V and J genes are TRBV7-2 and TRBJ1-5; 7 bases agree with TRBD1. Trimming took 1 base from V and 6 from J; bases not matched to a gene: 6. CDR3 length: 15 residues. The germline CDR1 and CDR2 sequences are SGHTA and FQGNSA. CDR3 protein: CASSLVRAGGQPQHF. The CDR3 DNA sequence: TGTGCCAGCAGCTTAGTTAGGGCAGGGGGTCAGCCCCAGCATTTT.